This TCR beta chain appears in the sequencing data of a study of blood T cell repertoires in COVID-19. Whole-study context: Collection of acute and convalescent COVID-19 samples took place in the United States, Italy and Spain. T cells, B-cell-depleted T cells, or PBMCs provided the cDNA or gDNA that served as material.

This CDR3 comprises 15 residues. Germline V gene data show CDR1 as SGHDT and CDR2 as YYEEEE. Losses at the gene ends were 1 base for V and 8 bases for J; bases not matched to a gene: 6. Method: immunoSEQ multiplex PCR; TCRdb's copy keeps in-frame clones and lacks some. The sample lists 150,000 to 200,000 clones, roughly 81% occurring once. Material: peripheral blood. The origin of this receptor is an elderly woman with COVID-19, enrolled during active disease. The gene calls are TRBV5-6 and TRBJ1-4, with 9 bases that match TRBD1. CDR3 in DNA: TGTGCCAGCAGCTTGACCGGGACAGGGAGAGAAAAACTGTTTTTT. It codes for CASSLTGTGREKLFF.